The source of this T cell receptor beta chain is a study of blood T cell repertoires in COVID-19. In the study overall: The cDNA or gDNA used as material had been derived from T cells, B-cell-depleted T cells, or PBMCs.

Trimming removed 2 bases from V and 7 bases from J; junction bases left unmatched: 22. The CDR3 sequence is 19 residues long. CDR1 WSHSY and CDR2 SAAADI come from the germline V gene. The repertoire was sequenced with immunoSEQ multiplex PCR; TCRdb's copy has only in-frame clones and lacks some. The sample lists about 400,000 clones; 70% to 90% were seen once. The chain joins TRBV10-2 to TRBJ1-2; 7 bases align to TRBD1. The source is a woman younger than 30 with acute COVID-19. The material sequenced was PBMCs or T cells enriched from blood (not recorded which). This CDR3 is CASSETLSLWDRGLGGYTF. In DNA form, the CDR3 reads TGCGCCAGCAGTGAGACTCTGAGTTTGTGGGACAGAGGATTGGGTGGCTACACCTTC.